Below, 31 T cell receptor beta chains from the same sample are listed, as sequenced in a study of PD-1 blockade in classical Hodgkin lymphoma. Clones were read by immunoSEQ multiplex PCR, and TCRdb kept only the in-frame ones, dropping some. Seen here are around 45,000 clones, more than 70% observed once, and the top ten hold around 35%. As for time point: cycle 4 day 1 (C4D1), after six to seven weeks of nivolumab. Relapses following autologous stem cell transplantation were seen in all patients, with brentuximab vedotin exposure varying. The source was peripheral blood mononuclear cells (PBMCs), collected before the fourth cycle of nivolumab. Receptors were obtained from a human donor with classical Hodgkin lymphoma.

The genes are TRBV11-2 and TRBJ2-5, with TRBD1 matching over 10 bases. This CDR3 is built from 15 residues. The germline gives CDR1 SGHAT, CDR2 FQNNGV. Trimming at V came to 4 bases and at J to 3 bases, leaving 5 bases not matched to a gene. CDR3 coding DNA: TGTGCCAGCAGCTCGCCGGACAGGGGGAAAGAGACCCAGTACTTC. Its translation: CASSSPDRGKETQYF.

This clone was observed once. This chain links TRBV29-1 with TRBJ2-3; no firm D call. The V gene lost 2 bases and the J gene lost 3 bases, with 9 bases spanning the gap. The germline V gene has CDR1 SQVTM and CDR2 ANQGSEA. The CDR3 runs 13 residues. CDR3 residues: CSVERAETDTQYF. The CDR3 nucleotides read TGCAGCGTTGAAAGGGCAGAGACAGATACGCAGTATTTT.

The J gene is TRBJ1-2, the V gene TRBV6-6; 9 bases line up with TRBD1. The CDR3 runs 13 residues. Germline V gene lookup returns CDR1 MNHNY and CDR2 SVGAGI (reference sequence). J was trimmed by 7 bases and V by 4 bases; bases with no gene match: 4. The CDR3 spells CASSSGQGSGYTF. The CDR3 coding sequence is TGTGCCAGCAGTTCGGGACAGGGCTCTGGCTACACCTTC.

The gene calls are TRBV28 and TRBJ1-2; 9 bases agree with TRBD1. Trimming at V came to 7 bases and at J to 4 bases, leaving 4 bases not matched to a gene. Germline V lookup: CDR1 MDHEN, CDR2 SYDVKM. The CDR3 contains 13 residues. CDR3 sequence (DNA): TGTGCCAGCACCTCGGGACAGGGCTATGGCTACACCTTC. Protein: CASTSGQGYGYTF.

The genes are TRBV6-1 and TRBJ2-5; D gene unclear. The germline gives CDR1 MNHNS, CDR2 SASEGT. With 1 base removed from V and 11 bases from J, the gap between germline ends came to 20 bases. The CDR3 sequence is 15 residues long. The CDR3: CASSEGFGSGREQYF. In nucleotides, the CDR3 is TGTGCCAGCAGTGAAGGGTTCGGCTCAGGTAGAGAGCAGTACTTC.

The gene calls are TRBV7-8 and TRBJ2-5; 7 bases match TRBD2. The CDR3 covers 13 residues. V was clipped by 5 bases and J by 1 base; unmatched bases: 1. Germline loops: CDR1 SGHVS, CDR2 FQNEAQ. The CDR3 nucleotides read TGTGCCAGCAGCGCGGGGGTCCAAGAGACCCAGTACTTC. This sequence encodes CASSAGVQETQYF.

The chain combines TRBV19 with TRBJ1-5; TRBD1 agrees at 7 bases. This CDR3 spans 17 amino acids. The V segment lost 8 bases and the J segment 0 bases; nucleotides outside the gene matches: 13. Germline lookup yields CDR1 LNHDA and CDR2 SQIVND (reference sequence). The CDR3 is CASGMRRGRDSNQPQHF. In DNA form, the CDR3 reads TGTGCCAGTGGGATGAGGAGGGGGCGAGATAGCAATCAGCCCCAGCATTTT.

The V and J genes are TRBV30 and TRBJ2-6, with D possibly TRBD2 on 5 matching bases. The germline gives CDR1 GTSNPN, CDR2 SVGIG (reference sequence). This CDR3 comprises 15 residues. Deletions cut 1 base from V and 0 bases from J, with 7 bases between. CDR3 nucleotide sequence: TGTGCCTGGAGTGCAGGAGGCTCTGGGGCCAACGTCCTGACTTTC. It codes for CAWSAGGSGANVLTF.

This CDR3 is CASSKDLAGAISTDTQYF. CDR3 nucleotides: TGTGCCAGCAGCAAAGATTTAGCGGGGGCCATTAGCACAGATACGCAGTATTTT. V gene TRBV7-7 combines with J gene TRBJ2-3, with 9 bases identical to TRBD2. The CDR3 runs to 18 residues. Germline V lookup: CDR1 SSHAT, CDR2 FNYEAQ (reference sequence). After removal of 5 bases from V and 0 bases from J, the junction contained 12 bases not matched to a gene. Supplemented by reference TRBV7-7 and TRBJ2-3, the full variable domain reads GAGVSQSPRYKVTKRGQDVTLRCDPISSHATLYWYQQALGQGPEFLTYFNYEAQPDKSGLPSDRFSAERPEGSISTLTIQRTEQRDSAMYRCASSKDLAGAISTDTQYFGPGTRLTVL.

A few counts support this clone. This chain uses TRBV6-4 with TRBJ2-3; D is uncertain. This CDR3 is built from 14 residues. Germline CDR1 MRHNA, CDR2 SNTAGT. The V gene lost 3 bases and the J gene lost 8 bases, with 15 bases spanning the gap. CDR3 DNA: TGTGCCAGCAGTGAGAATTGGGCAGCCAGTACGCAGTATTTT. It codes for CASSENWAASTQYF.

The CDR3 region is CASGFSGASYNEQFF. The CDR3 DNA sequence: TGTGCTAGTGGTTTTTCGGGGGCCTCCTACAATGAGCAGTTCTTC. This rearrangement joins TRBV12-5 to TRBJ2-1; D is perhaps TRBD1 or TRBD2 (6 bases each). Germline CDR1 and CDR2: LGHNT and FRNRAP. V was trimmed by 3 bases and J by 0 bases, leaving 9 bases between them. CDR3 length equals 15 residues. Variable domain in full (rest from reference TRBV12-5 and TRBJ2-1): DARVTQTPRHKVTEMGQEVTMRCQPILGHNTVFWYRQTMMQGLELLAYFRNRAPLDDSGMPKDRFSAEMPDATLATLKIQPSEPRDSAVYFCASGFSGASYNEQFFGPGTRLTVL.

This rearrangement joins TRBV2 to TRBJ1-3; 7 bases fit TRBD1. From germline, CDR1 is SNHLY and CDR2 FYNNEI. CDR3 length: 16 amino acids. V gave up 7 bases and J gave up 0 bases; unmatched junction bases: 9. CDR3 sequence reads: CASTREGQFSGNTIYF. In DNA, the CDR3 is TGTGCCAGCACTCGCGAGGGACAGTTCTCTGGAAACACCATATATTTT.

The chain recombines TRBV27 with TRBJ1-5; the D is unclear. V dropped 3 bases and J dropped 2 bases, with 8 bases sitting between them. The CDR3 sequence is 14 residues long. The germline V gene has CDR1 MNHEY and CDR2 SMNVEV (reference sequence). The DNA of the CDR3 is TGTGCCAGCAGTTTCCAGAATGGCAATCAGCCCCAGCATTTT. Encoded protein: CASSFQNGNQPQHF.

In its sample, this clone was seen many times. The chain combines TRBV7-2 with TRBJ2-1; D uncertain. Trimming stripped 5 bases from V and 9 bases from J, with 20 bases between. CDR1 and CDR2 (germline): SGHTA, FQGNSA. This CDR3 contains 15 residues. The CDR3 DNA reads TGTGCCAGCAGCCAAACTCTGAATCCAAGCGTTGAGCAGTTCTTC. As protein: CASSQTLNPSVEQFF.

The chain couples TRBV7-9 to TRBJ1-1, with D possibly matching TRBD1 (5 bases). Per the germline V gene, CDR1 is SEHNR and CDR2 is FQNEAQ (reference sequence). The CDR3 sequence is 14 residues long. With 3 bases removed from V and 4 bases from J, the gap between germline ends came to 12 bases. CDR3 coding DNA: TGTGCCAGCAGCTTCCAAGGGGCGCCCACTGAAGCTTTCTTT. Translated: CASSFQGAPTEAFF. The full variable domain, rest sourced from reference TRBV7-9 and TRBJ1-1, is DTGVSQNPRHKITKRGQNVTFRCDPISEHNRLYWYRQTLGQGPEFLTYFQNEAQLEKSRLLSDRFSAERPKGSFSTLEIQRTEQGDSAMYLCASSFQGAPTEAFFGQGTRLTVV.

J is TRBJ1-5 and V is TRBV5-1; D uncertain. The germline V gene encodes CDR1 SGHRS and CDR2 YFSETQ. V lost 5 bases, J lost 2 bases, and 8 bases lay in between. CDR3 length: 13 residues. CDR3 loop: CASREGRNQPQHF. CDR3 DNA sequence: TGCGCCAGCAGGGAAGGGCGCAATCAGCCCCAGCATTTT.

V usage is TRBV11-2 and J usage is TRBJ1-1, with 7 bases identical to TRBD1. Germline loops: CDR1 SGHAT, CDR2 FQNNGV. The ends lost 5 bases at V and 2 bases at J; junction bases unmatched: 5. CDR3 length: 14 amino acids. The CDR3 reads CASSPDRANTEAFF. The CDR3 nucleotides read TGTGCCAGCAGCCCCGACAGGGCCAACACTGAAGCTTTCTTT.

This clone was recorded only once. J is TRBJ2-5 and V is TRBV5-1; a possible D gene is TRBD2 (5 bases). The CDR3 is 15 amino acids. Looked up from germline, CDR1 is SGHRS and CDR2 is YFSETQ. V gave up 0 bases and J gave up 3 bases, with 12 bases separating them. The CDR3 DNA follows: TGCGCCAGCAGCTTGGCTGGGAATAGCGAAGAGACCCAGTACTTC. Residues: CASSLAGNSEETQYF.

The chain employs TRBV5-6 and TRBJ2-1; D gene ambiguous. The V gene lost 7 bases and the J gene lost 3 bases, with 5 bases spanning the gap. CDR3 length: 11 amino acids. Germline loops: CDR1 SGHDT, CDR2 YYEEEE. Here the CDR3 DNA reads TGTGCCAGCCTTCTCTACAATGAGCAGTTCTTC. Amino acids: CASLLYNEQFF.

By proportion, this clone is hyperexpanded. V and J are TRBV11-3 and TRBJ2-1; D remains unclear. The V gene lost 5 bases and the J gene lost 5 bases, with 7 bases spanning the gap. Germline CDR1 is SGHNT and CDR2 is YENEEA. The CDR3 contains 12 residues. In nucleotides, the CDR3 is TGTGCCAGCAGCGGGTGGGACAATGAGCAGTTCTTC. This encodes CASSGWDNEQFF. The full variable domain, its missing parts supplied by reference TRBV11-3 and TRBJ2-1, is EAGVVQSPRYKIIEKKQPVAFWCNPISGHNTLYWYLQNLGQGPELLIRYENEEAVDDSQLPKDRFSAERLKGVDSTLKIQPAELGDSAVYLCASSGWDNEQFFGPGTRLTVL.

This clone has a handful of counts. The J gene is TRBJ1-2, the V gene TRBV21-1. TRBV21-1 is given as a pseudogene. The CDR3 runs to 13 residues. In nucleotides, the CDR3 is TGTGCCAGTGCCACTGGGGTCGTGCATGGCTACACCTTC. Translating gives CASATGVVHGYTF.

This clone showed up just a few times. The chain couples TRBV27 to TRBJ1-2, with 9 bases lining up with TRBD1. J lost 7 bases, V lost 6 bases, and 6 bases had no gene match. Looked up from germline, CDR1 is MNHEY and CDR2 is SMNVEV (reference sequence). The CDR3 extends over 13 amino acids. The CDR3 nucleotides read TGTGCCAGCAGGATGACAGGGGGAGGTGGCTACACCTTC. Translating it yields CASRMTGGGGYTF.

This clone is a singleton in its sample. The chain uses TRBV12-5 and TRBJ1-1; 9 bases match TRBD1. CDR1 is LGHNT, CDR2 FRNRAP, per germline. The ends lost 5 bases at V and 0 bases at J; junction bases unmatched: 7. This CDR3 has 16 amino acids. This chain's CDR3 is CASGRYRGQMNTEAFF. The CDR3 DNA reads TGTGCTAGTGGTCGCTACAGGGGGCAAATGAACACTGAAGCTTTCTTT.

The chain is built from TRBV11-3 and TRBJ2-7, with 7 bases aligning to TRBD1. Per germline, CDR1 SGHNT and CDR2 YENEEA. Unmatched junction bases numbered 16, after V lost 5 bases and J lost 6 bases. CDR3 size: 16 residues. The CDR3 spells CASSPNPGTAMAEQYF. The CDR3 DNA sequence: TGTGCCAGCAGCCCGAACCCCGGGACAGCCATGGCCGAGCAGTACTTC.

The chain joins TRBV28 to TRBJ2-1; TRBD2 matches 8 bases. In germline, CDR1 is MDHEN, CDR2 SYDVKM. The junction had 10 bases not matched to a gene; V was cut back by 6 bases and J by 6 bases. This CDR3 is built from 15 residues. CDR3 amino acids: CASSPPGGGFNEQFF. The CDR3 DNA reads as TGTGCCAGCAGCCCCCCTGGCGGGGGGTTCAATGAGCAGTTCTTC.

This clone appeared a single time. The rearrangement links TRBV2 to TRBJ1-3, with D possibly TRBD1 on 6 matching bases. CDR1 and CDR2 from the germline V gene are SNHLY and FYNNEI. CDR3 length equals 15 residues. V was pared by 3 bases and J by 0 bases, with 9 bases between. As DNA, the CDR3 is TGTGCCAGCAGTGACCAGGGGAACTCTGGAAACACCATATATTTT. Residues: CASSDQGNSGNTIYF.

This clone was observed a few times. The chain combines TRBV2 with TRBJ2-5; TRBD2 aligns across 14 bases. The ends lost 6 bases at V and 5 bases at J; junction bases unmatched: 5. CDR1 and CDR2 (germline): SNHLY, FYNNEI. The CDR3 runs 15 residues. Here the CDR3 reads CASRGLAGAGETQYF. In DNA form, the CDR3 reads TGTGCCAGCAGGGGACTAGCGGGGGCGGGGGAGACCCAGTACTTC.

The J gene is TRBJ2-2, the V gene TRBV9, with TRBD1 identical over 8 bases. The germline gives CDR1 SGDLS, CDR2 YYNGEE. Trimming cost V 2 bases and J 4 bases; bases outside gene matches: 4. CDR3 length equals 15 residues. CDR3 DNA sequence: TGTGCCAGCAGCGTGGGACAGGCTAGCACCGGGGAGCTGTTTTTT. Protein sequence: CASSVGQASTGELFF. The variable domain in full, completed from reference TRBV9 and TRBJ2-2, reads DSGVTQTPKHLITATGQRVTLRCSPRSGDLSVYWYQQSLDQGLQFLIQYYNGEERAKGNILERFSAQQFPDLHSELNLSSLELGDSALYFCASSVGQASTGELFFGEGSRLTVL.

The chain employs TRBV7-2 and TRBJ2-3; TRBD1 is a possible D gene (5 bases). Germline CDR1 and CDR2: SGHTA and FQGNSA. This CDR3 has 14 amino acids. Trimming removed 4 bases from V and 4 bases from J, with 12 bases in between. This CDR3 is CASSSMQGSDTQYF. The DNA of the CDR3 is TGTGCCAGCAGCTCGATGCAGGGATCAGATACGCAGTATTTT. Combining the CDR3 with reference TRBV7-2 and TRBJ2-3 gives the whole variable domain GAGVSQSPSNKVTEKGKDVELRCDPISGHTALYWYRQSLGQGLEFLIYFQGNSAPDKSGLPSDRFSAERTGGSVSTLTIQRTQQEDSAVYLCASSSMQGSDTQYFGPGTRLTVL.

This chain uses TRBV9 with TRBJ1-5, with 10 bases identical to TRBD1. Per the germline V gene, CDR1 is SGDLS and CDR2 is YYNGEE. The trim removed 4 bases at V and 2 bases at J, leaving 3 bases unmatched. The CDR3 loop spans 15 amino acids. For the CDR3, the DNA is TGTGCCAGCAGCCCCGGGACAGGGGGCAATCAGCCCCAGCATTTT. As protein: CASSPGTGGNQPQHF.

V gene TRBV5-1 combines with J gene TRBJ1-6; 8 positions match TRBD1. The ends lost 4 bases at V and 6 bases at J; junction bases unmatched: 3. This CDR3 is built from 14 residues. CDR1 SGHRS and CDR2 YFSETQ come from the germline V gene. Here the CDR3 reads CASSRGQANSPLHF. The CDR3 region has the DNA TGCGCCAGCAGCCGGGGACAGGCTAATTCACCCCTCCACTTT.